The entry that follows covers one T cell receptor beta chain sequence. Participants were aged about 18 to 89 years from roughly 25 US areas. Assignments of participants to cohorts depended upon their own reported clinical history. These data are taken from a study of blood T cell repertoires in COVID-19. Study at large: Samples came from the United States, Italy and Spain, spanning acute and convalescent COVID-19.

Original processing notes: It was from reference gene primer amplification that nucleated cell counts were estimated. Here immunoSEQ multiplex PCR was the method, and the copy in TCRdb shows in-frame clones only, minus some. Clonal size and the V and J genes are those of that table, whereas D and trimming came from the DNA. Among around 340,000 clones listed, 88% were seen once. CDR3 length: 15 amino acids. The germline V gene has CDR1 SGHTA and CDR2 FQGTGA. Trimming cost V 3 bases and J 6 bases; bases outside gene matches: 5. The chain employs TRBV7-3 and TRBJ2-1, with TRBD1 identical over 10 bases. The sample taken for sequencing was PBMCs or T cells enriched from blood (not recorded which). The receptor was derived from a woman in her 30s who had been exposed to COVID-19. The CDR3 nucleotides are TGTGCCAGCAGCTTCGGGACAGGGGACAGCAATGAGCAGTTCTTC. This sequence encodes CASSFGTGDSNEQFF. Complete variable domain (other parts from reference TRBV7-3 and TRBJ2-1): GAGVSQTPSNKVTEKGKYVELRCDPISGHTALYWYRQSLGQGPEFLIYFQGTGAADDSGLPNDRFFAVRPEGSVSTLKIQRTERGDSAVYLCASSFGTGDSNEQFFGPGTRLTVL.